Below, 28 T cell receptor beta chains from the same sample are listed, as sequenced in a study of T cell responses to AZD1222 COVID-19 vaccine. Method: immunoSEQ multiplex PCR; TCRdb's copy keeps in-frame clones and lacks some. The sample lists roughly 140,000 clones, 70% to 90% occurring once. The sequenced sample was peripheral blood, obtained after recovery from COVID-19. The receptors stem from an adult who had recovered from COVID-19.

The chain joins TRBV7-2 to TRBJ2-7; 9 nucleotides line up with TRBD2. V gave up 2 bases and J gave up 0 bases; unmatched junction bases: 5. This CDR3 spans 16 amino acids. CDR1 SGHTA and CDR2 FQGNSA come from the germline V gene. The CDR3 region has the DNA TGTGCCAGCAGCTTACATTTAGCGGGGGCCTCCTACGAGCAGTACTTC. It is translated as CASSLHLAGASYEQYF.

The chain recombines TRBV27 with TRBJ1-2; no clear D gene. V was shortened by 3 bases and J by 4 bases, with 12 bases between the two germline ends. This CDR3 region has 14 residues. Germline V CDR1 and CDR2: MNHEY, SMNVEV (reference sequence). The CDR3 loop is CASSLNPILYGYTF. The CDR3 nucleotides are TGTGCCAGCAGTTTGAATCCGATCCTCTATGGCTACACCTTC.

This clone was detected only once. The gene calls are TRBV11-3 and TRBJ2-1; tentative D call: TRBD2 (5 bases). Trimming took off 1 base at V and 9 bases at J, with 10 bases between the two ends. The length of the CDR3 is 13 residues. The germline V gene encodes CDR1 SGHNT and CDR2 YENEEA. CDR3 bases: TGTGCCAGCAGCTTAGCAGCCGCGGGTGAGCAGTTCTTC. Protein product: CASSLAAAGEQFF. The full variable domain, with the rest looked up from reference TRBV11-3 and TRBJ2-1, is EAGVVQSPRYKIIEKKQPVAFWCNPISGHNTLYWYLQNLGQGPELLIRYENEEAVDDSQLPKDRFSAERLKGVDSTLKIQPAELGDSAVYLCASSLAAAGEQFFGPGTRLTVL.

This chain connects TRBV18 to TRBJ2-7; the D gene is possibly TRBD2 (5 bases). The CDR3 covers 13 residues. Germline V gene lookup returns CDR1 KGHSH and CDR2 LQKENI. The V end lost 4 bases, the J end lost 7 bases, and 14 bases lay between the germline ends. This chain's CDR3 is CASSRESLGEQYF. Written as DNA, the CDR3 is TGTGCCAGCTCACGGGAGAGCCTGGGGGAGCAGTACTTC.

This clone was found once. The chain joins TRBV5-1 to TRBJ2-7, with 7 bases that match TRBD1. The V gene's germline CDR1 is SGHRS and CDR2 YFSETQ. CDR3 length equals 16 residues. The V gene end was trimmed by 1 base and the J gene end by 5 bases; junction bases not matched to a gene: 12. The CDR3, as DNA: TGCGCCAGCAGCTTGAGCTTACAGGGGCCGGCGGACGAGCAGTACTTC. Encoded protein: CASSLSLQGPADEQYF.

This clone is a singleton in its sample. The genes are TRBV13 and TRBJ2-7, with D maybe TRBD2 (6 bases). The ends were cut back, 5 bases at V and 1 base at J, with 9 bases in the middle. CDR3 length: 13 residues. Germline-derived CDR1 and CDR2 are PRHDT and FYEKMQ (reference sequence). CDR3 sequence: CASSQEGSYEQYF. Here the CDR3 DNA reads TGTGCCAGCAGCCAGGAGGGGTCCTACGAGCAGTACTTC. Filled out from reference TRBV13 and TRBJ2-7, the complete variable domain reads AAGVIQSPRHLIKEKRETATLKCYPIPRHDTVYWYQQGPGQDPQFLISFYEKMQSDKGSIPDRFSAQQFSDYHSELNMSSLELGDSALYFCASSQEGSYEQYFGPGTRLTVT.

V gene TRBV5-1 combines with J gene TRBJ1-3; the D is unclear. The CDR3 runs to 14 residues. The germline V gene has CDR1 SGHRS and CDR2 YFSETQ. V was trimmed by 4 bases and J by 0 bases, leaving 8 bases between them. CDR3 nucleotides: TGCGCCAGCAGCCCCGGGGTCTCTGGAAACACCATATATTTT. This encodes CASSPGVSGNTIYF.

This sequence joins TRBV10-3 and TRBJ1-2, with D unresolved. Germline CDR1 and CDR2: ENHRY and SYGVKD. V dropped 1 base and J dropped 6 bases, with 6 bases sitting between them. There are 12 residues in the CDR3. This CDR3 reads CAISEFGDGYTF. The CDR3 nucleotides are TGTGCCATCAGTGAGTTTGGGGATGGCTACACCTTC.

The chain links TRBV7-9 to TRBJ2-7; D remains unclear. Looked up from germline, CDR1 is SEHNR and CDR2 is FQNEAQ (reference sequence). The CDR3 covers 11 residues. V lost 5 bases to trimming and J lost 5 bases, with 7 bases between them. CDR3 residues: CASSPLHEQYF. The CDR3 DNA reads as TGTGCCAGCAGCCCTCTCCACGAGCAGTACTTC.

J is TRBJ2-7 and V is TRBV3-1 (or the pseudogene TRBV3-2); the D gene is possibly TRBD1 (6 bases). The V end was cut by 0 bases, the J end by 8 bases, with 14 bases between. This CDR3 is 14 amino acids long. CDR1 LGHDT and CDR2 YNNKEL come from the germline V gene (reference sequence). The CDR3 loop reads CASSQDRTVRKQYF. CDR3 sequence (DNA): TGTGCCAGCAGCCAAGACCGGACAGTCCGGAAGCAGTACTTC.

The chain couples TRBV6-2 or TRBV6-3 to TRBJ1-1, with D perhaps matching TRBD1 (5 bases). The CDR3 sequence is 12 residues long. The ends were cut back, 4 bases at V and 9 bases at J, with 12 bases in the middle. CDR1 MNHEY and CDR2 SVGEGT come from the germline V gene. CDR3 nucleotide sequence: TGTGCCAGCAGTTTCCGGGGGGGGAAAGCTTTCTTT. Encoded protein: CASSFRGGKAFF.

The chain employs TRBV18 and TRBJ1-4; D remains unclear. Germline V gives CDR1 KGHSH, CDR2 LQKENI. The CDR3 sequence is 17 residues long. Trimming left V 1 base short and J 8 bases short, with 20 bases between. Here the CDR3 reads CASSPLTGGAREEKLFF. The CDR3 region has the DNA TGTGCCAGCTCACCACTCACGGGCGGAGCCAGAGAGGAAAAACTGTTTTTT.

This clone showed up just once. V and J are TRBV6-1 and TRBJ2-2, with 9 bases identical to TRBD2. The ends lost 2 bases at V and 4 bases at J; junction bases unmatched: 17. Germline CDR1 is MNHNS and CDR2 is SASEGT. The CDR3 totals 20 residues. CDR3 residues: CASSEHHFTAGGPSTGELFF. CDR3 DNA: TGTGCCAGCAGTGAACACCACTTTACTGCGGGAGGGCCTAGCACCGGGGAGCTGTTTTTT.

This clone has only one observation. The chain couples TRBV7-8 to TRBJ2-5, with D possibly being TRBD2 (6 bases). From germline, CDR1 is SGHVS and CDR2 FQNEAQ. The germline V and J ends were trimmed by 2 bases and 2 bases, with 12 bases remaining between them. This CDR3 is 15 amino acids long. CDR3 protein: CASSLTAGRQETQYF. CDR3 nucleotide sequence: TGTGCCAGCAGCTTAACCGCGGGACGGCAAGAGACCCAGTACTTC. Drawing the rest from reference TRBV7-8 and TRBJ2-5, the complete variable domain is GAGVSQSPRYKVAKRGQDVALRCDPISGHVSLFWYQQALGQGPEFLTYFQNEAQLDKSGLPSDRFFAERPEGSVSTLKIQRTQQEDSAVYLCASSLTAGRQETQYFGPGTRLLVL.

This chain joins TRBV5-4 and TRBJ1-2, with 8 nucleotides matching TRBD1. With 0 bases clipped from V and 2 bases from J, the junction kept 12 bases outside the gene matches. The CDR3 contains 18 residues. Looked up from germline, CDR1 is SGHNT and CDR2 is YYREEE (reference sequence). CDR3 nucleotide sequence: TGTGCCAGCAGCTTGGCTCTGGCAGGGGGCGTCCCAAACTATGGCTACACCTTC. Translation: CASSLALAGGVPNYGYTF. Full variable domain (rest looked up from reference TRBV5-4 and TRBJ1-2): ETGVTQSPTHLIKTRGQQVTLRCSSQSGHNTVSWYQQALGQGPQFIFQYYREEENGRGNFPPRFSGLQFPNYSSELNVNALELDDSALYLCASSLALAGGVPNYGYTFGSGTRLTVV.

V is TRBV7-2 and J is TRBJ2-7, with D possibly being TRBD1 or TRBD2 (5 bases each). CDR1 is SGHTA and CDR2 is FQGNSA in the germline V gene. V was trimmed by 1 base and J by 10 bases, leaving 23 bases between them. The length of the CDR3 is 16 residues. CDR3 DNA sequence: TGTGCCAGCAGCTTAGTCCTAGGGACGCTGCCTCCCTCACAGTACTTC. Encoded protein: CASSLVLGTLPPSQYF.

The V call is TRBV27, the J call TRBJ1-5; 8 bases agree with TRBD1. The CDR3 runs 15 residues. CDR1 is MNHEY, CDR2 SMNVEV, per germline (reference sequence). Unmatched junction bases numbered 4, after V lost 4 bases and J lost 2 bases. The CDR3, as DNA: TGTGCCAGCAGTTCCGCGACAGGGGGCAATCAGCCCCAGCATTTT. Translated, it gives CASSSATGGNQPQHF.

V and J are TRBV6-5 and TRBJ1-1; 9 nucleotides agree with TRBD1. The junction had 8 bases not matched to a gene; V was cut back by 7 bases and J by 5 bases. Germline CDR1 is MNHEY and CDR2 is SVGAGI. This CDR3 contains 14 residues. CDR3 region: CASTTRTGVTEAFF. The CDR3 region has the DNA TGTGCCAGCACCACCAGGACAGGGGTTACTGAAGCTTTCTTT.

This chain links TRBV10-1 with TRBJ1-1; D is ambiguous. CDR1 and CDR2 from the germline V gene are WNHNN and SYGVQD (reference sequence). The CDR3 extends over 18 amino acids. V was trimmed by 4 bases and J by 0 bases, leaving 21 bases between them. CDR3 in DNA: TGCGCCAGCAGTGTATCAAGCGGCCCAAAGGTCGTGAACACTGAAGCTTTCTTT. Protein: CASSVSSGPKVVNTEAFF.

The V and J genes are TRBV10-2 and TRBJ2-3; TRBD2 matches at 13 bases. The germline V gene has CDR1 WSHSY and CDR2 SAAADI. The length of the CDR3 is 18 residues. V was clipped by 4 bases and J by 4 bases; unmatched bases: 11. The CDR3 sequence is CASSGPRTSGRTPDTQYF. CDR3 sequence (DNA): TGCGCCAGCAGTGGCCCCCGGACTAGCGGGAGAACCCCAGATACGCAGTATTTT.

This rearrangement joins TRBV11-3 to TRBJ2-3; D perhaps matches TRBD2 (6 bases). The CDR3 spans 14 residues. In germline, CDR1 is SGHNT, CDR2 YENEEA. Trimming shortened V by 3 bases and J by 4 bases, and 11 bases separated the two germline ends. The CDR3 sequence: CASSFSPGADTQYF. For the CDR3, the DNA is TGTGCCAGCAGCTTCTCTCCGGGGGCAGATACGCAGTATTTT.

This rearrangement joins TRBV28 to TRBJ1-5; TRBD1 might be the D (5 bases). Germline CDR1 MDHEN, CDR2 SYDVKM. V was shortened by 5 bases and J by 5 bases, with 16 bases between the two germline ends. The CDR3 sequence is 15 residues long. The chain's CDR3 is CASSPPGRGYQPQHF. The CDR3 DNA is TGTGCCAGCAGTCCCCCAGGAAGGGGCTATCAGCCCCAGCATTTT.

This rearrangement joins TRBV5-1 to TRBJ2-3; 9 positions match TRBD1. The CDR3 contains 15 residues. V lost 4 bases, J lost 5 bases, and 8 bases stayed unmatched. The germline gives CDR1 SGHRS, CDR2 YFSETQ. This CDR3 reads CASSLGTGRLDTQYF. DNA for the CDR3: TGCGCCAGCAGCCTCGGGACAGGGAGATTAGATACGCAGTATTTT.

In DNA form, the CDR3 reads TGTGCCACCAGCAGGGGACAGAACACCGGGGAGCTGTTTTTT. It specifies CATSRGQNTGELFF. J is TRBJ2-2 and V is TRBV15; D might be TRBD1 (6 bases). V lost 3 bases and J 1 base, leaving 6 bases between the germline ends. This CDR3 comprises 14 residues. Germline CDR1 LNHNV, CDR2 YYDKDF (reference sequence).

This rearrangement joins TRBV7-2 to TRBJ2-1; a possible D gene is TRBD2 (6 bases). CDR3 length equals 12 residues. The V end lost 3 bases, the J end lost 12 bases, and 12 bases lay between the germline ends. Germline CDR1 is SGHTA and CDR2 is FQGNSA. The CDR3 is CASSFYTGLQFF. The CDR3 coding sequence is TGTGCCAGCAGCTTCTACACGGGACTGCAGTTCTTC.

The CDR3 bases are TGCGCCAGCAGCCCCGGTGGTAGCGGGAGTAGGTTCGAGACCCAGTACTTC. Its translation: CASSPGGSGSRFETQYF. V usage is TRBV5-1 and J usage is TRBJ2-5, with 9 positions matching TRBD2. The CDR3 loop spans 17 amino acids. The V gene's germline CDR1 is SGHRS and CDR2 YFSETQ. Unmatched junction bases numbered 15, after V lost 4 bases and J lost 5 bases. The whole variable domain, filled in from reference TRBV5-1 and TRBJ2-5, reads KAGVTQTPRYLIKTRGQQVTLSCSPISGHRSVSWYQQTPGQGLQFLFEYFSETQRNKGNFPGRFSGRQFSNSRSEMNVSTLELGDSALYLCASSPGGSGSRFETQYFGPGTRLLVL.

The chain couples TRBV7-3 to TRBJ2-2; D may be TRBD2 (6 bases). Trimming took 5 bases from V and 0 from J, leaving 13 bases between them. Germline lookup yields CDR1 SGHTA and CDR2 FQGTGA. CDR3 length equals 16 residues. The DNA of the CDR3 is TGTGCCAGCAGCCAGGGAGGAATAGCGAACACCGGGGAGCTGTTTTTT. It encodes CASSQGGIANTGELFF.

The rearrangement joins TRBV4-1 to TRBJ2-1; 11 bases line up with TRBD2. Trimming cost V 2 bases and J 7 bases; bases outside gene matches: 10. The germline gives CDR1 MGHRA, CDR2 YSYEKL. The CDR3 extends over 17 amino acids. The CDR3 DNA reads TGCGCCAGCAGCCAAACCCCAACTAGCGGGAGAAAGAATGAGCAGTTCTTC. As protein: CASSQTPTSGRKNEQFF.